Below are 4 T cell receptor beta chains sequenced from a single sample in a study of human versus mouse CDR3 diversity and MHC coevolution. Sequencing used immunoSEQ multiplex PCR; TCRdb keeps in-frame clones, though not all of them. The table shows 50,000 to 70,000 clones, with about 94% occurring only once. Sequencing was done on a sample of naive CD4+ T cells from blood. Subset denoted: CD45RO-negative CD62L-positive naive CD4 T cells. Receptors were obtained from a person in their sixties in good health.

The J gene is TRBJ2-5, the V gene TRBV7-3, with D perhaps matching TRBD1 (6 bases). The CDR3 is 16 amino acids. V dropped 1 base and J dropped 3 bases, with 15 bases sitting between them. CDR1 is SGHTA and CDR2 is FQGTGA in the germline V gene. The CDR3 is CASSLKGSGEKETQYF. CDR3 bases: TGTGCCAGCAGCTTAAAAGGGTCAGGGGAAAAAGAGACCCAGTACTTC.

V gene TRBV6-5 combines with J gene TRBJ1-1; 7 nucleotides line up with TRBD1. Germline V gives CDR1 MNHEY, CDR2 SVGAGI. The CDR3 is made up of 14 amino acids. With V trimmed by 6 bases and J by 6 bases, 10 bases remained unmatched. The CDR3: CASSKQGLVAEAFF. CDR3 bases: TGTGCCAGCAGCAAACAGGGGCTTGTAGCTGAAGCTTTCTTT.

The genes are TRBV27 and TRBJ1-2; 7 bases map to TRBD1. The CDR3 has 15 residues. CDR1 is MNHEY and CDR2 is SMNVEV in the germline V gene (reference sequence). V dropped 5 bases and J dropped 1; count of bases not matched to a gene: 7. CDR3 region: CASSLRRDSNYGYTF. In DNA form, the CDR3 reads TGTGCCAGCAGTCTCCGCCGGGACAGTAACTATGGCTACACCTTC.

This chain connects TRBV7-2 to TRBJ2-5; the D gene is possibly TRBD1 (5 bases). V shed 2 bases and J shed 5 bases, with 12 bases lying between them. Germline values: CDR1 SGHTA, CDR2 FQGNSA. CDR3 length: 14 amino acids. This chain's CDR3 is CASSLQARQETQYF. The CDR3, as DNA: TGTGCCAGCAGCTTACAAGCTAGACAGGAGACCCAGTACTTC.